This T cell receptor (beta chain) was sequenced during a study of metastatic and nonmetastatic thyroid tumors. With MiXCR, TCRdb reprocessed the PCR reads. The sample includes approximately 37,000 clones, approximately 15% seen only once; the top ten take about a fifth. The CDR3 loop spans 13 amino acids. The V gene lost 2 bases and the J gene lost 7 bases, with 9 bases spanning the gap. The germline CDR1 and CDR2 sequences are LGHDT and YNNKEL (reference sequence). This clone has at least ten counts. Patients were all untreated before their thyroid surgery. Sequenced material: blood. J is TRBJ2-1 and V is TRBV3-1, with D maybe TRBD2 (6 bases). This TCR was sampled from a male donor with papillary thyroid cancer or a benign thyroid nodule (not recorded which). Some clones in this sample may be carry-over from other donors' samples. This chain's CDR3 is CASSQRLVNEQFF. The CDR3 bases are TGTGCCAGCAGCCAACGACTAGTGAATGAGCAGTTCTTC.